This TCR beta chain emerged from a study of shared clonotypes between healthy human individuals. Splitting of each subset's genomic DNA was done evenly across several immunoSEQ plates. Around 29,000 T cell genomes, or approximately 290 ng DNA, went into unsorted PBMC replicate PCRs. TCRdb keeps only in-frame clones here, not all; method: immunoSEQ multiplex PCR. The table lists approximately 480,000 clones, roughly 85% of them singletons. In germline, CDR1 is LNHDA, CDR2 SQIVND (reference sequence). The CDR3 length is 16 residues. With 7 bases clipped from V and 4 bases from J, the junction kept 9 bases outside the gene matches. Healthy adults negative for HIV, lacking recent acute infections or vaccinations, served as donors. Nashville, Tennessee was home to all donors, who were Caucasian adults.

The sequence came from a woman aged 40 to 55 in good health. Some clones in this sample may be carry-over from other donors' samples. The chain links TRBV19 to TRBJ2-1, with 11 bases matching TRBD2. The sample was PBMCs. The CDR3 DNA follows: TGTGCCAGTACTCCGCCGGGACTAGCGGAGTACAATGAGCAGTTCTTC. Translating gives CASTPPGLAEYNEQFF.